A selection of T cell receptor beta chains follows, all from one sample in a study of control samples from healthy donors and cancer patients. Repertoires were generated with immunoSEQ multiplex PCR, while TCRdb's copy carries only in-frame clones and drops some. The sample carries 120,000 or so clones, roughly 87% recorded once. Sequencing used blood. These receptors all come from a man between 18 and 35 years old in good health. CDR3s include the opening cysteine and the closing phenylalanine or tryptophan. D genes are given only for firm matches. The listing skips clone size in some rows; elsewhere it reads once, few, many or a size class.

TRBV28	TRBD2	14	.	TRBJ2-2	CASTRAGAAGELFF	TGTGCCAGCACTAGAGCGGGAGCTGCCGGGGAGCTGTTTTTT
TRBV28	.	15	once	TRBJ1-3	CASSLERLSGNTIYF	TGTGCCAGCAGTTTGGAGCGACTCTCTGGAAACACCATATATTTT
TRBV6-2/TRBV6-3	TRBD2	14	.	TRBJ2-7	CASSYLAGLEEQYF	TGTGCCAGCAGTTATCTAGCGGGACTTGAGGAGCAGTACTTC
TRBV10-2	.	15	.	TRBJ1-5	CASTTGRDSNQPQHF	TGCGCCAGCACTACAGGGAGGGATAGCAATCAGCCCCAGCATTTT
TRBV28	TRBD1	17	.	TRBJ1-3	CTSNTGTGGYAGNTIYF	TGTACTTCAAATACCGGGACAGGGGGTTATGCTGGAAACACCATATATTTT
TRBV9	TRBD2	15	.	TRBJ2-1	CASTVTSGDYNEQFF	TGTGCCAGCACCGTGACTAGCGGAGATTACAATGAGCAGTTCTTC
TRBV7-3	.	15	.	TRBJ2-2	CASSMDPGGTGELFF	TGTGCCAGCAGCATGGACCCAGGCGGCACCGGGGAGCTGTTTTTT
TRBV27	.	14	.	TRBJ2-7	CASKGRGEKNEQYF	TGTGCCAGCAAGGGAAGGGGGGAAAAGAACGAGCAGTACTTC
TRBV19	TRBD2	14	few	TRBJ2-7	CASRNERESGEQYF	TGTGCCAGTCGCAATGAGCGGGAGAGCGGCGAGCAGTACTTC
TRBV2	.	12	.	TRBJ2-7	CASMQVTYEQYF	TGTGCCAGCATGCAGGTTACCTACGAGCAGTACTTC
TRBV27	.	16	.	TRBJ2-1	CASSSVDSRSYNEQFF	TGTGCCAGCAGTTCCGTCGACAGCCGCTCCTACAATGAGCAGTTCTTC
TRBV11-3	.	18	.	TRBJ2-5	CASSFGSTQAPLAETQYF	TGTGCCAGCAGCTTTGGCTCAACCCAGGCCCCTCTAGCGGAGACCCAGTACTTC
TRBV7-8	.	12	.	TRBJ1-1	CASSLAGTEAFF	TGTGCCAGCAGCTTAGCGGGCACTGAAGCTTTCTTT
TRBV2	.	14	once	TRBJ1-6	CASSGGTTGSPLHF	TGTGCCAGCAGTGGTGGTACTACGGGTTCACCCCTCCACTTT
TRBV7-2	TRBD1	14	.	TRBJ1-4	CASRPGTGGEKLFF	TGTGCCAGCAGACCCGGGACAGGAGGAGAAAAACTGTTTTTT
TRBV2	TRBD2	13	.	TRBJ2-1	CASSGDYRDKQFF	TGTGCCAGCAGTGGGGACTACCGTGATAAGCAGTTCTTC
TRBV24-1	TRBD1	12	.	TRBJ1-2	CATSAQTGGYTF	TGTGCCACCAGTGCTCAGACAGGGGGCTACACCTTC
TRBV6-5	TRBD1	14	.	TRBJ1-1	CASSSFDRDTEAFF	TGTGCCAGCAGTTCCTTCGACAGGGACACTGAAGCTTTCTTT
TRBV2	.	17	few	TRBJ1-6	CASSNGRYSSYNSPLHF	TGTGCCAGCAGCAACGGACGGTACAGCTCCTATAATTCACCCCTCCACTTT
TRBV19	TRBD1	19	.	TRBJ1-1	CASSIVSRTGAYGGTEAFF	TGTGCCAGTAGTATAGTCTCGCGGACAGGAGCGTACGGCGGCACTGAAGCTTTCTTT
TRBV2	.	15	.	TRBJ2-3	CASSERAEAGDTQYF	TGTGCCAGCAGTGAAAGAGCGGAGGCGGGAGATACGCAGTATTTT
TRBV27	.	14	once	TRBJ1-1	CASSTQTKNTEAFF	TGTGCCAGCAGTACCCAGACAAAGAACACTGAAGCTTTCTTT
TRBV7-9	.	10	few	TRBJ2-2	CASSYGELFF	TGTGCCAGCAGCTACGGGGAGCTGTTTTTT
TRBV5-1	TRBD2	15	medium-sized	TRBJ2-7	CASSLAASGSYEQYF	TGCGCCAGCAGCTTGGCAGCTAGCGGCTCCTACGAGCAGTACTTC
TRBV7-6	TRBD2	13	.	TRBJ2-7	CASSFSGSSEQYF	TGTGCCAGCAGCTTCAGCGGGAGTAGCGAGCAGTACTTC
TRBV27	TRBD1	13	.	TRBJ2-7	CASRRTGFYEQYF	TGTGCCAGCAGGAGGACAGGTTTCTACGAGCAGTACTTC
TRBV24-1	TRBD1	17	.	TRBJ2-1	CATSDFGWTGADAEQFF	TGTGCCACCAGTGATTTCGGGTGGACAGGGGCGGATGCTGAGCAGTTCTTC
TRBV25-1	.	12	.	TRBJ1-1	CASTWADTEAFF	TGTGCGAGCACATGGGCGGACACTGAAGCTTTCTTT
TRBV5-4	TRBD1	13	once	TRBJ2-2	CASSLTGSGELFF	TGTGCCAGCAGCCTGACAGGGTCCGGGGAGCTGTTTTTT
TRBV28	TRBD2	15	.	TRBJ2-1	CASSSLAGGGNEQFF	TGTGCCAGCAGCTCGTTAGCGGGAGGGGGAAATGAGCAGTTCTTC
TRBV27	TRBD1	16	once	TRBJ2-7	CASSTSADRRSYEQYF	TGTGCCAGCAGTACATCCGCGGACAGGCGCTCCTACGAGCAGTACTTC
TRBV14	TRBD2	15	.	TRBJ2-7	CASSQVLAASYEQYF	TGTGCCAGCAGCCAAGTTCTAGCGGCCTCCTACGAGCAGTACTTC
TRBV7-2	.	15	.	TRBJ2-2	CASSFIAGNTGELFF	TGTGCCAGCAGCTTTATTGCGGGGAACACCGGGGAGCTGTTTTTT
TRBV27	.	15	once	TRBJ2-7	CASSVGTLYSYEQYF	TGTGCCAGCAGTGTCGGGACACTGTACTCCTACGAGCAGTACTTC
TRBV5-1	.	14	.	TRBJ1-1	CASSYGSPAAEAFF	TGCGCCAGCAGCTATGGGTCCCCTGCGGCTGAAGCTTTCTTT
TRBV7-3	TRBD1	17	.	TRBJ1-2	CASSLRPWGQCNYGYTF	TGTGCCAGCAGCTTAAGGCCTTGGGGACAGTGTAACTATGGCTACACCTTC
TRBV7-9	TRBD1	14	.	TRBJ1-2	CASSLGQGDYGYTF	TGTGCCAGCAGCTTAGGACAGGGGGACTATGGCTACACCTTC
TRBV5-1	TRBD2	17	.	TRBJ2-1	CASSLAGAGAGNNEQFF	TGCGCCAGCAGCTTGGCAGGAGCGGGAGCGGGGAACAATGAGCAGTTCTTC
TRBV2	TRBD1	15	.	TRBJ2-1	CASSRDRDSYNEQFF	TGTGCCAGCAGCCGGGACAGGGACTCCTACAATGAGCAGTTCTTC
TRBV2	TRBD1	16	once	TRBJ1-5	CASSEKRAGGNQPQHF	TGTGCCAGCAGTGAAAAGAGGGCAGGGGGGAATCAGCCCCAGCATTTT
TRBV19	TRBD1	15	medium-sized	TRBJ1-5	CASSRGTGENQPQHF	TGTGCCAGTAGTAGAGGGACAGGGGAAAATCAGCCCCAGCATTTT
TRBV18	TRBD1	16	once	TRBJ2-7	CASSPPSGGKDYEQYF	TGTGCCAGCTCACCGCCTTCAGGGGGCAAAGACTACGAGCAGTACTTC
TRBV5-6	TRBD1	14	.	TRBJ2-7	CASSQQGAGGEQYF	TGTGCCAGCAGCCAACAGGGGGCAGGGGGAGAGCAGTACTTC
TRBV19	.	16	.	TRBJ1-2	CASSITSVQGLYGYTF	TGTGCCAGTAGTATCACGAGCGTACAGGGCCTCTATGGCTACACCTTC
TRBV28	.	16	.	TRBJ2-3	CASSLGGDPSTDTQYF	TGTGCCAGCAGTTTGGGCGGGGACCCCAGCACAGATACGCAGTATTTT
TRBV6-4	.	14	few	TRBJ2-1	CASSDGGAYNEQFF	TGTGCCAGCAGTGACGGAGGCGCCTACAATGAGCAGTTCTTC
TRBV6-5	TRBD1	14	.	TRBJ2-1	CASSYSQGAYEQFF	TGTGCCAGCAGTTACTCCCAGGGGGCTTATGAGCAGTTCTTC